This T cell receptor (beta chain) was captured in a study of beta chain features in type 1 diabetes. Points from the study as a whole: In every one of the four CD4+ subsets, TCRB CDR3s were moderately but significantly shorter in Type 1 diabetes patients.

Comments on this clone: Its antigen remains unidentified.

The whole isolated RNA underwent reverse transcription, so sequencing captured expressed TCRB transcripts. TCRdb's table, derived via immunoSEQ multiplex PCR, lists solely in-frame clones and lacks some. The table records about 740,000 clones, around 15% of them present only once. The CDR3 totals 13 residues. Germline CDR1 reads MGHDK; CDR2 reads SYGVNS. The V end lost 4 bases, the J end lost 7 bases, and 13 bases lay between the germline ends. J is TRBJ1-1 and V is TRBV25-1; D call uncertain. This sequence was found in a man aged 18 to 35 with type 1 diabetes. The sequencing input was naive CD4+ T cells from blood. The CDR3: CASSAGLVGEAFF. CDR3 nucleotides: TGTGCCAGCAGTGCAGGACTGGTGGGTGAAGCTTTCTTT.